Below, 8 T cell receptor beta chains from the same sample are listed, as sequenced in a study of PD-L1 blockade in urothelial cancer. Sequenced by immunoSEQ multiplex PCR; TCRdb stores in-frame clones only, minus some. This table holds roughly 87,000 clones, about 85% found once. The source was PBMCs, collected around atezolizumab (anti-PD-L1) treatment. All receptors derive from a woman in her 70s with urothelial cancer.

The V gene is TRBV9, the J gene TRBJ2-3; TRBD2 matches at 10 bases. This CDR3 comprises 16 residues. Germline V gene lookup returns CDR1 SGDLS and CDR2 YYNGEE. V lost 0 bases and J lost 7; bases outside the gene matches: 8. For the CDR3, the DNA is TGTGCCAGCAGCGTAGGGGGGCTAGCGGGGGTTTATACGCAGTATTTT. It translates to CASSVGGLAGVYTQYF.

The chain employs TRBV7-8 and TRBJ2-2, with TRBD1 matching 9 bases. CDR3 length: 16 amino acids. Per the germline V gene, CDR1 is SGHVS and CDR2 is FQNEAQ. Trimming removed 5 bases from V and 2 bases from J; junction bases left unmatched: 6. DNA of the CDR3: TGTGCCAGCAGCCCCAGACAGGGGGTCAACACCGGGGAGCTGTTTTTT. This sequence encodes CASSPRQGVNTGELFF.

V usage is TRBV6-6 and J usage is TRBJ1-5; 10 nucleotides align to TRBD1. The CDR3 totals 14 residues. CDR1 and CDR2 from the germline V gene are MNHNY and SVGAGI (reference sequence). V was clipped by 5 bases and J by 9 bases; unmatched bases: 7. CDR3 sequence (DNA): TGTGCCAGCAGTCGCGACCGGGACAGGGGGCCCCAGCATTTT. Protein sequence: CASSRDRDRGPQHF.

This clone was counted a single time. V usage is TRBV27 and J usage is TRBJ1-2, with 10 nucleotides matching TRBD1. The length of the CDR3 is 15 residues. The germline V gene encodes CDR1 MNHEY and CDR2 SMNVEV (reference sequence). V shed 3 bases, J shed 3 bases, and the junction held 4 bases outside the gene matches. Written as DNA, the CDR3 is TGTGCCAGCAGTTTTCTCGGACAGGGGGACTATGGCTACACCTTC. Translation gives CASSFLGQGDYGYTF.

The J gene is TRBJ2-3, the V gene TRBV27; D call uncertain. This CDR3 is 14 amino acids long. Trimming left V 2 bases short and J 1 base short, with 7 bases between. Germline V gene data show CDR1 as MNHEY and CDR2 as SMNVEV (reference sequence). CDR3 protein: CASSLPDRTDTQYF. The CDR3 nucleotides read TGTGCCAGCAGTTTACCAGATCGCACAGATACGCAGTATTTT.

V gene TRBV4-2 combines with J gene TRBJ2-2; TRBD1 matches at 8 bases. Germline V gene sequence: CDR1 LGHNA, CDR2 YNFKEQ. The CDR3 has 18 amino acids. J gave up 0 bases and V 0 bases, and 6 bases lay outside the gene matches. The CDR3 region has the DNA TGTGCCAGCAGCCAAGAATCGTCGACAGGGGCGAACACCGGGGAGCTGTTTTTT. The encoded protein is CASSQESSTGANTGELFF.

The chain uses TRBV19 and TRBJ1-5; D might be TRBD1 (6 bases). This CDR3 spans 13 amino acids. The V end lost 10 bases, the J end lost 4 bases, and 14 bases lay between the germline ends. CDR1 is LNHDA, CDR2 SQIVND, per germline (reference sequence). DNA of the CDR3: TGTGCCACCTCAGGACAGATAAATCAGCCCCAGCATTTT. This sequence encodes CATSGQINQPQHF. Based on the CDR3 plus reference TRBV19 and TRBJ1-5, the full variable domain is DGGITQSPKYLFRKEGQNVTLSCEQNLNHDAMYWYRQDPGQGLRLIYYSQIVNDFQKGDIAEGYSVSREKKESFPLTVTSAQKNPTAFYLCATSGQINQPQHFGDGTRLSIL.

The chain has TRBV4-1 and TRBJ2-7, with 10 positions matching TRBD2. Trimming removed 1 base from V and 5 bases from J; junction bases left unmatched: 5. CDR3 length equals 15 residues. CDR1 is MGHRA, CDR2 YSYEKL, per germline. The CDR3 nucleotides are TGCGCCAGCAGCCAAGGCGCTAGCGGGGGCCACGAGCAGTACTTC. It yields the protein CASSQGASGGHEQYF.